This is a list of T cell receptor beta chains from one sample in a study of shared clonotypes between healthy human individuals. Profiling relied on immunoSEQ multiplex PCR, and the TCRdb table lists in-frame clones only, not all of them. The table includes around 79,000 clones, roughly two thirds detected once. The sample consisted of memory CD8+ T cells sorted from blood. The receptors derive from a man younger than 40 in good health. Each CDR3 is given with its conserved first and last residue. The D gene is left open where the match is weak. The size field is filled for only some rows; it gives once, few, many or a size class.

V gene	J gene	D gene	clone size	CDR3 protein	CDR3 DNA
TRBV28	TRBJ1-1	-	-	CASSLTTRLDRNTEAFF	TGTGCCAGCAGTTTGACAACCCGACTGGACAGGAACACTGAAGCTTTCTTT
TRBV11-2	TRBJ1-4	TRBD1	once	CASSFDREEKLFF	TGTGCCAGCAGCTTCGACAGGGAGGAAAAACTGTTTTTT
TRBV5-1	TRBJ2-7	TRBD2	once	CASSLGPRTSGSFYF	TGCGCCAGCAGCTTGGGCCCGCGGACTAGCGGGAGTTTTTACTTC
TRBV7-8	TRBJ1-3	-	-	CASSLLDRESGNTIYF	TGTGCCAGCAGCTTATTGGACAGAGAATCTGGAAACACCATATATTTT
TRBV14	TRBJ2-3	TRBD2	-	CASSPPYVAGDTQYF	TGTGCCAGCAGCCCACCCTACGTAGCGGGAGATACGCAGTATTTT
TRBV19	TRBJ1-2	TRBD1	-	CASSTAGTGLGGYTF	TGTGCCAGTAGTACAGCGGGGACAGGGCTTGGTGGCTACACCTTC
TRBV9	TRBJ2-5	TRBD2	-	CASSVGLAGGLETQYF	TGTGCCAGCAGCGTAGGATTAGCGGGAGGGCTTGAGACCCAGTACTTC
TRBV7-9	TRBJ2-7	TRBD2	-	CASSGISGSGYEQYF	TGTGCCAGCAGCGGGATTAGCGGGAGTGGGTACGAGCAGTACTTC
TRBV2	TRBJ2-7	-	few	CASSESLGGYEQYF	TGTGCCAGCAGTGAATCCCTCGGGGGCTACGAGCAGTACTTC
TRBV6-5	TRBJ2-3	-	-	CASSYGGGLTDTQYF	TGTGCCAGCAGTTACGGGGGGGGCCTCACAGATACGCAGTATTTT
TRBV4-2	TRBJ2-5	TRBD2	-	CASSPVGGGQETQYF	TGTGCCAGCAGCCCGGTTGGCGGGGGGCAAGAGACCCAGTACTTC
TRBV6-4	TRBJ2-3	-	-	CASRTGAGNTDTQYF	TGTGCCAGCAGGACCGGGGCAGGGAACACAGATACGCAGTATTTT
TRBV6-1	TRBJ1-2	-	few	CASSESYGYTF	TGTGCCAGCAGTGAATCCTATGGCTACACCTTC
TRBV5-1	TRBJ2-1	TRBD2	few	CASSLVGTSLNEQFF	TGCGCCAGCAGCTTGGTTGGGACTAGCTTGAATGAGCAGTTCTTC
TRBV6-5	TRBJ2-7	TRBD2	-	CASMTSGAYEQYF	TGTGCCAGCATGACTAGCGGAGCCTACGAGCAGTACTTC
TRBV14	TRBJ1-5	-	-	CASSQILGPGSGFQPQHF	TGTGCCAGCAGCCAAATCCTAGGACCGGGCTCAGGATTCCAGCCCCAGCATTTT
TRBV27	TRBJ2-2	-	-	CASRSRGGAGELFF	TGTGCCAGCAGAAGCAGGGGAGGAGCCGGGGAGCTGTTTTTT
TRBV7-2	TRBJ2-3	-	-	CASSFLGDTQYF	TGTGCCAGCAGCTTCCTTGGGGATACGCAGTATTTT
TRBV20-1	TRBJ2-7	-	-	CSAKLVREQYF	TGCAGTGCCAAACTAGTTCGCGAGCAGTACTTC
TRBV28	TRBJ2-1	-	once	CASRNQGSGKNNEQFF	TGTGCCTCGCGAAACCAGGGCTCGGGGAAGAACAATGAGCAGTTCTTC
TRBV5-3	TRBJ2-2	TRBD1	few	CARSSGQGAGELFF	TGTGCCAGAAGTTCCGGACAGGGGGCCGGGGAGCTGTTTTTT
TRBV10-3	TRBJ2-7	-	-	CAIRETSSYEQYF	TGTGCCATCAGGGAAACTAGCTCCTACGAGCAGTACTTC
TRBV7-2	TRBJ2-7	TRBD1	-	CASSPRQGAILWQYF	TGTGCCAGCAGCCCGCGACAGGGGGCGATTTTGTGGCAGTACTTC
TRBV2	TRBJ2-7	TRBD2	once	CASSPRTSGFYEQYF	TGTGCCAGCAGCCCCAGGACTAGCGGATTCTACGAGCAGTACTTC
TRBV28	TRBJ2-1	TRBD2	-	CASSFHSGSRYNEQFF	TGTGCCAGCAGTTTCCATAGCGGGAGTCGCTACAATGAGCAGTTCTTC
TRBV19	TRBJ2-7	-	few	CASSMDRGHYEQYF	TGTGCCAGTAGTATGGATAGGGGACACTACGAGCAGTACTTC
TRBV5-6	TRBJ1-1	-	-	CASSLEGHTEAFF	TGTGCCAGCAGCTTGGAGGGGCACACTGAAGCTTTCTTT
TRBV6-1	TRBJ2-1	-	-	CASSEPHGYNEQFF	TGTGCCAGCAGTGAACCCCACGGATACAATGAGCAGTTCTTC
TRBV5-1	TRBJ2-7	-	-	CASSFGRAYEQYF	TGCGCCAGCAGCTTCGGACGGGCCTACGAGCAGTACTTC
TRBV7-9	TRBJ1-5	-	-	CASSPSDQPQHF	TGTGCCAGCAGCCCGAGTGATCAGCCCCAGCATTTT
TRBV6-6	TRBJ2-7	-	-	CASSSLYEQYF	TGTGCCAGCAGTTCCCTCTACGAGCAGTACTTC
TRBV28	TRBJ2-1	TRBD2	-	CASSSDPRLAAFSYNEQFF	TGTGCCAGCAGCTCCGACCCCCGACTAGCGGCTTTCTCCTACAATGAGCAGTTCTTC
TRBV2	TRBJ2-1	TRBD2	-	CASVLAGFEQFF	TGTGCCAGCGTCCTAGCGGGATTTGAGCAGTTCTTC
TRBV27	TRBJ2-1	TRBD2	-	CASSFGSGSFNEQFF	TGTGCCAGCAGTTTCGGGAGCGGGAGCTTCAATGAGCAGTTCTTC
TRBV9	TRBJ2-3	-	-	CASSVAGGRDTQYF	TGTGCCAGCAGCGTAGCGGGCGGTAGGGATACGCAGTATTTT
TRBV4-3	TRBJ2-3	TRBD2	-	CASSQVAGSTDTQYF	TGCGCCAGCAGCCAAGTAGCGGGAAGCACAGATACGCAGTATTTT
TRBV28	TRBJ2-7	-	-	CASWSGTQSSYEQYF	TGTGCCAGCTGGTCAGGGACCCAGAGCTCCTACGAGCAGTACTTC
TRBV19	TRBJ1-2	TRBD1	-	CASNRGNYGYTF	TGTGCCAGTAACAGGGGAAACTATGGCTACACCTTC
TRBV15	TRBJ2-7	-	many	CATSRELSYEQYF	TGTGCCACCAGCAGAGAACTCTCCTACGAGCAGTACTTC
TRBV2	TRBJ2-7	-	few	CASSVDGGLSYEQYF	TGTGCCAGCAGTGTGGACGGCGGGCTTTCCTACGAGCAGTACTTC
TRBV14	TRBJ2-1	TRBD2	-	CASSQSGTSGPYNEQFF	TGTGCCAGCAGCCAAAGCGGGACTAGCGGGCCTTACAATGAGCAGTTCTTC
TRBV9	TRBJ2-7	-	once	CASSSSDSEQYF	TGTGCCAGCAGTTCCTCCGACTCCGAGCAGTACTTC
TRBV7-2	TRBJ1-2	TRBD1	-	CASSLNRGGGGYTF	TGTGCCAGCAGCTTGAACAGGGGAGGAGGTGGCTACACCTTC
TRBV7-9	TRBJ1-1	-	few	CASSSSPGDVEIEAFF	TGTGCCAGCAGCTCTTCCCCCGGGGACGTCGAAATTGAAGCTTTCTTT
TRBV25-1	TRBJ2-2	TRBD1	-	CASSRPGQGAGELFF	TGTGCCAGCAGTAGACCGGGACAGGGGGCTGGGGAGCTGTTTTTT
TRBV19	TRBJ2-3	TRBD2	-	CASSITAGNTDTQYF	TGTGCCAGTAGTATTACAGCGGGGAACACAGATACGCAGTATTTT
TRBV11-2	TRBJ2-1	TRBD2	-	CASSLGTSGYNEQFF	TGTGCCAGCAGCTTGGGGACTAGCGGATACAATGAGCAGTTCTTC
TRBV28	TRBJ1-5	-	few	CASLPADRRGGTQHF	TGTGCCAGCCTGCCCGCGGACAGAAGAGGGGGGACCCAGCATTTT
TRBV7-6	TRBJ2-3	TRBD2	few	CASSRYSGGPSDTQYF	TGTGCCAGCAGCCGATATAGCGGGGGGCCGTCAGATACGCAGTATTTT
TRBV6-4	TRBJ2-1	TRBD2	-	CASSDKDLAGALIRGFF	TGTGCCAGCAGTGACAAAGACTTAGCGGGGGCCCTTATCCGAGGGTTCTTC
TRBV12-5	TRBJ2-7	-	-	CASSVDGYEQYF	TGTGCTAGTTCTGTCGACGGATACGAGCAGTACTTC
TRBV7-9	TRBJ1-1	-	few	CASSGGEAFF	TGTGCCAGCAGCGGAGGAGAAGCTTTCTTT
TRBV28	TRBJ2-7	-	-	CASSYSYEQYF	TGTGCCAGCAGCTACAGTTACGAGCAGTACTTC
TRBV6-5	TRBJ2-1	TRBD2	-	CASRPPGGPLNEQFF	TGTGCCAGCAGGCCTCCGGGAGGACCCCTGAATGAGCAGTTCTTC
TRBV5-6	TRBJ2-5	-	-	CASSSSGRAGWGLETQYF	TGTGCCAGCAGCTCCTCAGGCCGCGCGGGCTGGGGGTTGGAGACCCAGTACTTC
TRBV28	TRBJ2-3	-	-	CASSLYRGTQYF	TGTGCCAGCAGTTTATACCGGGGAACGCAGTATTTT
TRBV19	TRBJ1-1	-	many	CASSISRDTEAFF	TGTGCCAGTAGTATATCCAGAGACACTGAAGCTTTCTTT
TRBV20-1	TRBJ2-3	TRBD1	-	CSAPTGDTQYF	TGCAGTGCTCCGACAGGGGATACGCAGTATTTT
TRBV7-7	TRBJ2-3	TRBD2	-	CASSPTTSGSTDTQYF	TGTGCCAGCAGCCCCACGACTAGCGGGAGTACAGATACGCAGTATTTT